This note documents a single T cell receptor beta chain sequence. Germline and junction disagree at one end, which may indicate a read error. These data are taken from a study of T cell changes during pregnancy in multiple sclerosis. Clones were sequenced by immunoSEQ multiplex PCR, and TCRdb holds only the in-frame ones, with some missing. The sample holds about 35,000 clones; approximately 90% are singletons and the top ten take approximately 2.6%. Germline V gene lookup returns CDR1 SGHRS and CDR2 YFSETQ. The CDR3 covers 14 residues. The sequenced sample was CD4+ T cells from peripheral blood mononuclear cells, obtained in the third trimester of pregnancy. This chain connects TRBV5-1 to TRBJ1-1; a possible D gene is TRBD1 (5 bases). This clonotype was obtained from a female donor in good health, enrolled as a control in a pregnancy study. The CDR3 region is CASTLESGITEAFF. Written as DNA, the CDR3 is TGCGCCAGCACCTTGGAATCAGGGATTACTGAAGCTTTCTTT.